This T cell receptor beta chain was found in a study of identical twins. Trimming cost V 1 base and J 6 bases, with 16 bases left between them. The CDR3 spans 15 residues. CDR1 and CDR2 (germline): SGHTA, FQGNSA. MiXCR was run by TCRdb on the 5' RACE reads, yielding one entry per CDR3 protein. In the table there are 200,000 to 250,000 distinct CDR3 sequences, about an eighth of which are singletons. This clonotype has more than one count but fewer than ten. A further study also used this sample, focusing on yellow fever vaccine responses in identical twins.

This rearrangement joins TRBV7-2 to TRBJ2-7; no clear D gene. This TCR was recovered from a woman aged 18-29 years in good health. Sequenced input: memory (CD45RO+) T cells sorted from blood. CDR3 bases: TGTGCCAGCAGCTTAGGGTCGCGCAGAACGGGCGAGCAGTACTTC. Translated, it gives CASSLGSRRTGEQYF.